These 32 T cell receptor beta chains share one sample of origin, sequenced in a study of blood T cell repertoires in COVID-19. Some clones are missing from TCRdb's copy, which holds only in-frame ones; the method was immunoSEQ multiplex PCR. The sample lists some 200,000 clones; roughly four fifths were seen once. Sequenced input: peripheral blood. Receptor source: a woman of 80 years or more with COVID-19, enrolled during active disease.

The CDR3 DNA is TGTGCCAGCAGCCGAGCCAGGGGCAACACTGAAGCTTTCTTT. It encodes CASSRARGNTEAFF. This chain links TRBV3-1 (or the pseudogene TRBV3-2) with TRBJ1-1; possibly TRBD1 for D (6 bases). Germline V gene sequence: CDR1 LGHDT, CDR2 YNNKEL (reference sequence). V lost 4 bases and J lost 2, with 11 bases in between. This CDR3 is built from 14 residues.

CDR3 sequence reads: CATSRDGGSNQPQHF. The CDR3 bases are TGTGCCACCAGCAGAGACGGGGGTTCCAATCAGCCCCAGCATTTT. This chain links TRBV15 with TRBJ1-5; TRBD1 might be the D (5 bases). The germline V gene has CDR1 LNHNV and CDR2 YYDKDF (reference sequence). Trimming removed 0 bases at V and 3 bases at J, with 9 bases between. CDR3 length equals 15 residues.

This clone appeared a few times. The chain links TRBV5-1 to TRBJ1-1; TRBD1 matches 8 bases. Trimming removed 4 bases from V and 5 bases from J; junction bases left unmatched: 10. Germline V gene data show CDR1 as SGHRS and CDR2 as YFSETQ. This CDR3 has 15 residues. CDR3 region: CASSRQGLRETEAFF. CDR3 nucleotide sequence: TGCGCCAGCAGCCGACAGGGGTTACGCGAGACTGAAGCTTTCTTT.

This clone was recorded only once. CDR3 loop: CASSRIQGNYGYTF. The CDR3 coding sequence is TGTGCCAGCAGCCGCATTCAGGGGAACTATGGCTACACCTTC. The chain has TRBV7-8 and TRBJ1-2, with D tentatively TRBD1 (6 bases). The germline V gene has CDR1 SGHVS and CDR2 FQNEAQ. V was clipped by 5 bases and J by 2 bases, with 12 bases between them. CDR3 size: 14 residues.

This clone showed up just once. V usage is TRBV18 and J usage is TRBJ2-3; tentative D call: TRBD1 (6 bases). The CDR3 contains 23 residues. The ends were cut back, 4 bases at V and 2 bases at J, with 37 bases in the middle. Germline V gene lookup returns CDR1 KGHSH and CDR2 LQKENI. DNA for the CDR3: TGTGCCAGCTCACTTTACCCAATAGGTTCATACTTTGCAGAACAGGGCACCACAGATACGCAGTATTTT. Translation gives CASSLYPIGSYFAEQGTTDTQYF.

This clone was observed a single time. The chain employs TRBV20-1 and TRBJ2-2, with D perhaps TRBD2 (5 bases). The germline gives CDR1 DFQATT, CDR2 SNEGSKA (reference sequence). This CDR3 has 11 amino acids. The V and J ends lost 5 bases and 5 bases respectively, with 6 bases between them. CDR3 protein: CSAERTGELFF. The CDR3 nucleotides read TGCAGTGCTGAGCGGACCGGGGAGCTGTTTTTT.

The chain recombines TRBV29-1 with TRBJ1-2; 8 bases line up with TRBD1. This CDR3 is built from 14 residues. Unmatched junction bases numbered 13, after V lost 5 bases and J lost 8 bases. Germline CDR1 is SQVTM and CDR2 is ANQGSEA. The CDR3, as DNA: TGCAGCGTTCCAGGGACAGGCCAATGGGGGGGCTACACCTTC. Translation gives CSVPGTGQWGGYTF. Full variable domain (missing parts from reference TRBV29-1 and TRBJ1-2): SAVISQKPSRDICQRGTSLTIQCQVDSQVTMMFWYRQQPGQSLTLIATANQGSEATYESGFVIDKFPISRPNLTFSTLTVSNMSPEDSSIYLCSVPGTGQWGGYTFGSGTRLTVV.

The rearrangement uses TRBV7-9 and TRBJ2-3; 11 bases match TRBD2. Trimming took 5 bases from V and 2 from J; bases not matched to a gene: 9. The CDR3 has 17 amino acids. Germline CDR1 reads SEHNR; CDR2 reads FQNEAQ (reference sequence). This chain's CDR3 is CASSPGTSGMLTDTQYF. As DNA, the CDR3 is TGTGCCAGCAGCCCCGGGACTAGCGGTATGCTCACAGATACGCAGTATTTT.

The chain is built from TRBV7-2 and TRBJ2-1; 13 nucleotides agree with TRBD2. CDR1 is SGHTA and CDR2 is FQGNSA in the germline V gene. Germline trimming cut 5 bases from V and 4 bases from J; bases unmatched to any gene: 2. CDR3 size: 15 residues. DNA for the CDR3: TGTGCCAGCAGCCCGACTAGCGGGGGGTACAATGAGCAGTTCTTC. This sequence encodes CASSPTSGGYNEQFF.

V is TRBV7-9 and J is TRBJ2-7; 8 positions agree with TRBD2. The junction had 6 bases not matched to a gene; V was cut back by 0 bases and J by 2 bases. The CDR3 totals 16 residues. Germline V gene lookup returns CDR1 SEHNR and CDR2 FQNEAQ (reference sequence). The CDR3, as DNA: TGTGCCAGCAGCTTAGCCGGCGGGGGGCCAGCCTACGAGCAGTACTTC. This gives the protein CASSLAGGGPAYEQYF.

This chain connects TRBV19 to TRBJ1-2, with a possible D match to TRBD1 (6 bases). V was clipped by 9 bases and J by 5 bases, with 19 bases between them. Germline assignment: CDR1 LNHDA and CDR2 SQIVND (reference sequence). The CDR3 length is 14 residues. This chain's CDR3 is CASLGRQELYGYTF. DNA of the CDR3: TGTGCCAGCCTGGGCCGACAGGAACTTTATGGCTACACCTTC.

This clone has just a few counts. V gene TRBV3-1 (or the pseudogene TRBV3-2) combines with J gene TRBJ2-7; a weak D match, TRBD2 (5 bases). V was clipped by 0 bases and J by 4 bases, with 10 bases between them. The CDR3 runs 14 residues. Germline CDR1 reads LGHDT; CDR2 reads YNNKEL (reference sequence). As DNA, the CDR3 is TGTGCCAGCAGCCAAGATCGAGGGCGGTACGAGCAGTACTTC. It specifies CASSQDRGRYEQYF.

The rearrangement uses TRBV5-1 and TRBJ2-1; TRBD1 aligns across 7 bases. The CDR3 is made up of 15 amino acids. Germline lookup yields CDR1 SGHRS and CDR2 YFSETQ. With V trimmed by 3 bases and J by 1 base, 4 bases remained unmatched. CDR3 sequence (DNA): TGCGCCAGCAGCTATGACAGGGTATCCTACAATGAGCAGTTCTTC. This encodes CASSYDRVSYNEQFF.

This clone was recorded a few times. The V gene is TRBV7-9, the J gene TRBJ2-7; TRBD1 might be the D (5 bases). Germline V gene sequence: CDR1 SEHNR, CDR2 FQNEAQ (reference sequence). V lost 5 bases and J 3 bases, leaving 14 bases between the germline ends. The CDR3 runs 14 residues. CDR3 in amino acids: CASSPTTTVYEQYF. The CDR3 DNA reads as TGTGCCAGCAGCCCCACCACGACAGTCTACGAGCAGTACTTC.

The V and J genes are TRBV5-1 and TRBJ2-1; no clear D. CDR1 and CDR2 (germline): SGHRS, YFSETQ. This CDR3 has 13 residues. V gave up 4 bases and J gave up 2 bases, with 7 bases separating them. The CDR3 region has the DNA TGCGCCAGCAGCCCTGAGCCCTACAATGAGCAGTTCTTC. Amino acids: CASSPEPYNEQFF.

This chain connects TRBV3-1 (or the pseudogene TRBV3-2) to TRBJ1-6; D gene ambiguous. CDR1 LGHDT and CDR2 YNNKEL come from the germline V gene (reference sequence). V lost 1 base and J lost 8, with 18 bases in between. The length of the CDR3 is 17 residues. This CDR3 reads CASSQVHGPRRHSPLHF. The CDR3 DNA reads as TGTGCCAGCAGCCAAGTACACGGGCCACGGAGGCATTCACCCCTCCACTTT.

Of note for this clone: Other DNA sequences from this sample encode an identical CDR3 as well. The chain is built from TRBV2 and TRBJ1-2, with 10 bases aligning to TRBD1. Germline V gene sequence: CDR1 SNHLY, CDR2 FYNNEI. CDR3 size: 15 residues. With 7 bases clipped from V and 4 bases from J, the junction kept 9 bases outside the gene matches. The CDR3 is CASTPDRGGPYGYTF. The DNA of the CDR3 is TGTGCCAGCACCCCGGACAGGGGGGGACCCTATGGCTACACCTTC.

This clone was seen only once. This chain joins TRBV19 and TRBJ2-2, with 9 bases aligning to TRBD1. J was trimmed by 3 bases and V by 6 bases; bases with no gene match: 8. The CDR3 covers 16 residues. Germline V gives CDR1 LNHDA, CDR2 SQIVND (reference sequence). In DNA form, the CDR3 reads TGTGCCAGTAGGTCGATGGGACAGGGTTACACCGGGGAGCTGTTTTTT. Residues: CASRSMGQGYTGELFF.

The CDR3 DNA reads TGTGCCAGCAGCTCCCGGACAGGCTCCCATAGCAATCAGCCCCAGCATTTT. It encodes CASSSRTGSHSNQPQHF. The chain carries TRBV7-3 and TRBJ1-5; 7 bases map to TRBD1. This CDR3 is 17 amino acids long. CDR1 and CDR2 (germline): SGHTA, FQGTGA. With 4 bases clipped from V and 0 bases from J, the junction kept 9 bases outside the gene matches. The full variable domain, rest sourced from reference TRBV7-3 and TRBJ1-5, is GAGVSQTPSNKVTEKGKYVELRCDPISGHTALYWYRQSLGQGPEFLIYFQGTGAADDSGLPNDRFFAVRPEGSVSTLKIQRTERGDSAVYLCASSSRTGSHSNQPQHFGDGTRLSIL.

Comments on this clone: At one boundary the junction diverges from the germline segment, which might be a read error. This sequence joins TRBV5-8 and TRBJ1-3, with D unclear. The CDR3 covers 12 residues. CDR1 is SGHTS, CDR2 YDEGEE, per germline. The CDR3 coding sequence is TGTGCCAGCAGCTTGATTTCGGCAGGTCTTGGATTT. Amino acids: CASSLISAGLGF. Full variable domain (missing parts from reference TRBV5-8 and TRBJ1-3): EAGVTQSPTHLIKTRGQQATLRCSPISGHTSVYWYQQALGLGLQFLLWYDEGEERNRGNFPPRFSGRQFPNYSSELNVNALELEDSALYLCASSLISAGLGFGEGSWLTVV.

The chain employs TRBV6-5 and TRBJ1-1; D gene ambiguous. Deletions cut 0 bases from V and 1 base from J, with 6 bases between. Germline V gene sequence: CDR1 MNHEY, CDR2 SVGAGI. The CDR3 runs to 14 residues. This CDR3 is CASSYSGRNTEAFF. For the CDR3, the DNA is TGTGCCAGCAGTTACTCGGGCAGGAACACTGAAGCTTTCTTT.

The chain employs TRBV11-1 and TRBJ1-6; TRBD1 matches 8 bases. CDR1 and CDR2 from the germline V gene are SGHAT and FQDESV (reference sequence). V gave up 6 bases and J gave up 10 bases; unmatched junction bases: 11. The CDR3 has 15 residues. The CDR3 spells CASSWDRRRGSPLHF. The CDR3 DNA follows: TGTGCCAGCAGTTGGGACAGGCGGCGTGGGTCACCCCTCCACTTT. Based on the CDR3 plus reference TRBV11-1 and TRBJ1-6, the full variable domain is EAEVAQSPRYKITEKSQAVAFWCDPISGHATLYWYRQILGQGPELLVQFQDESVVDDSQLPKDRFSAERLKGVDSTLKIQPAELGDSAMYLCASSWDRRRGSPLHFGNGTRLTVT.

The chain links TRBV7-8 to TRBJ1-4; 7 nucleotides match TRBD1. V shed 5 bases, J shed 3 bases, and the junction held 9 bases outside the gene matches. Germline CDR1 reads SGHVS; CDR2 reads FQNEAQ. The CDR3 has 16 residues. CDR3 protein: CASSTTGVPANEKLFF. In nucleotides, the CDR3 is TGTGCCAGCAGCACCACAGGGGTTCCGGCTAATGAAAAACTGTTTTTT.

V usage is TRBV11-1 and J usage is TRBJ2-2; D uncertain. Germline assignment: CDR1 SGHAT and CDR2 FQDESV (reference sequence). V dropped 5 bases and J dropped 6 bases, with 13 bases sitting between them. CDR3 length equals 14 residues. The CDR3 bases are TGTGCCAGCAGCCCATTTAGTACTCCCGGGGAGCTGTTTTTT. This gives the protein CASSPFSTPGELFF.

This sequence joins TRBV19 and TRBJ2-3, with TRBD1 matching 9 bases. In germline, CDR1 is LNHDA, CDR2 SQIVND (reference sequence). The CDR3 is 15 residues long. Unmatched junction bases numbered 4, after V lost 2 bases and J lost 4 bases. CDR3 sequence (DNA): TGTGCCAGTAGTATAACAGGGGGCGCACCAGATACGCAGTATTTT. Its translation is CASSITGGAPDTQYF.

The chain links TRBV4-1 to TRBJ1-3; TRBD1 matches at 8 bases. With 0 bases clipped from V and 1 base from J, the junction kept 8 bases outside the gene matches. From germline, CDR1 is MGHRA and CDR2 YSYEKL. This CDR3 region has 18 residues. CDR3 in amino acids: CASSQDRAGGLSGNTIYF. The CDR3 nucleotides are TGCGCCAGCAGCCAAGATAGGGCAGGGGGCCTTTCTGGAAACACCATATATTTT.

This chain joins TRBV5-1 and TRBJ1-1, with D hard to call. The CDR3 sequence is 14 residues long. V lost 0 bases and J 3 bases, leaving 9 bases between the germline ends. The germline V gene has CDR1 SGHRS and CDR2 YFSETQ. This CDR3 is CASSLELEYTEAFF. The CDR3 DNA reads TGCGCCAGCAGCTTGGAACTAGAGTACACTGAAGCTTTCTTT.

This clone was seen once. Other DNA sequences in this specimen translate into the identical CDR3. The V and J genes are TRBV5-4 and TRBJ2-7; no reliable D call. Per the germline V gene, CDR1 is SGHNT and CDR2 is YYREEE (reference sequence). CDR3 length equals 12 residues. V was trimmed by 0 bases and J by 4 bases, leaving 5 bases between them. CDR3: CASSLDGYEQYF. The CDR3 DNA follows: TGTGCCAGCAGCTTGGACGGGTACGAGCAGTACTTC.

In its sample, this clone was seen a few times. V and J are TRBV5-4 and TRBJ2-1, with TRBD1 matching over 8 bases. V was clipped by 0 bases and J by 6 bases; unmatched bases: 5. The CDR3 extends over 15 amino acids. The germline CDR1 and CDR2 sequences are SGHNT and YYREEE (reference sequence). DNA of the CDR3: TGTGCCAGCAGCTTGGTTACAGGGGGAGGCAATGAGCAGTTCTTC. The encoded protein is CASSLVTGGGNEQFF.

The V gene is TRBV9, the J gene TRBJ1-6; 7 nucleotides align to TRBD1. V was clipped by 4 bases and J by 6 bases; unmatched bases: 4. The CDR3 runs 14 residues. Germline V gives CDR1 SGDLS, CDR2 YYNGEE. The CDR3 region is CASSMTGTNSPLHF. The DNA for the CDR3 is TGTGCCAGCAGCATGACAGGGACTAATTCACCCCTCCACTTT.

V usage is TRBV6-2 or TRBV6-3 and J usage is TRBJ2-1; 8 bases match TRBD2. The CDR3 has 14 residues. Losses at the gene ends were 5 bases for V and 15 bases for J; bases not matched to a gene: 15. The V gene's germline CDR1 is MNHEY and CDR2 SVGEGT. Written as DNA, the CDR3 is TGTGCCAGCAGTCCGGGACTAGGGGGGCCCGGTGGGTTCTTC. Protein product: CASSPGLGGPGGFF.

This clone was detected only a few times. The rearrangement joins TRBV28 to TRBJ1-5; 9 bases fit TRBD1. Looked up from germline, CDR1 is MDHEN and CDR2 is SYDVKM. The CDR3 runs to 15 residues. J lost 5 bases, V lost 5 bases, and 7 bases had no gene match. This chain's CDR3 is CASSTGQGNDQPQHF. The CDR3 DNA reads TGTGCCAGCAGTACGGGACAGGGAAATGATCAGCCCCAGCATTTT.